The rows below give T cell receptor beta chains drawn from one sample of a study of OX40 agonist ivuxolimab in advanced cancers. Some clones are missing from TCRdb's copy, which holds only in-frame ones; the method was immunoSEQ multiplex PCR. The sample holds 50,000 to 55,000 clones, around 82% seen once. The sequenced sample was CD4+ or CD8+ T cells sorted from blood, obtained in a trial of the OX40 agonist ivuxolimab. The receptors come from an adult with an advanced solid tumor such as melanoma, head and neck, liver or kidney cancer. Each CDR3 is given with its conserved first and last residue.

J gene,V gene,CDR3 protein
TRBJ1-6,TRBV10-2,CASESSYNSPLHF
TRBJ2-7,TRBV6-5,CASHDRTGRSYEQYF
TRBJ2-1,TRBV5-5,CASSLLVSGYNEQFF
TRBJ2-1,TRBV4-1,CASSQDRQGSYNEQFF
TRBJ2-7,TRBV28,CASSLYGTSSYEQYF
TRBJ1-1,TRBV28,CASGGDREVMATEAFF
TRBJ1-2,TRBV6-5,CASREGQGVGYTF
TRBJ2-3,TRBV7-2,CASSYRASGTDTQYF
TRBJ2-1,TRBV5-1,CASSLSGLVYNEQFF
TRBJ1-1,TRBV6-4,CASSDSAGARAFF
TRBJ2-4,TRBV29-1,CSVTSTGPMVQYF
TRBJ1-5,TRBV19,CASSIFSQPQHF
TRBJ1-2,TRBV29-1,CSVESTYGYTF
TRBJ2-3,TRBV6-5,CASSSIWPLPDTQYF
TRBJ2-1,TRBV11-3,CASSLARYNEQFF
TRBJ2-5,TRBV6-1,CASSERGLQTQYF
TRBJ1-5,TRBV7-8,CASSAGRNQPQHF
TRBJ2-5,TRBV7-6,CASSAQTVQETQYF
TRBJ1-4,TRBV19,CASSPLGGREKLFF
TRBJ2-3,TRBV2,CASKRGPSTDTQYF
TRBJ2-7,TRBV19,CASSMGDRGEQYF
TRBJ2-2,TRBV4-3,CASSQGGGTGELFF
TRBJ1-1,TRBV7-1,CASSLVPELTEAFF
TRBJ2-2,TRBV27,CASSPTAQGLAGGPGTGELFF
TRBJ1-3,TRBV28,CASLTGQGSGNTIYF
TRBJ2-3,TRBV7-3,CASSLYPRPGLTSGTDTQYF
TRBJ2-4,TRBV19,CASRLNLGGLDKNIQYF